This is a list of T cell receptor beta chains from one sample in a study of neurological immune-mediated disorders. TCRdb re-analysed the 5' RACE reads in MiXCR, keeping a single row per CDR3 protein. Among tens of thousands of distinct CDR3 sequences, around 10% were seen once, and the ten largest hold about 2%. Sequenced sample: PBMCs. The source of these receptors is a man aged 35-49 years in good health. Both conserved end residues are part of each CDR3. The D gene is left open where the match is weak. The size of a clone is reported for some rows only, either as once, few or many, or as a class for expanded clones.

abundance	j_gene	v_gene	len	d_gene	CDR3nt	CDR3aa
many	TRBJ2-2	TRBV6-6	15	NA	TGTGCCAGCAGTTGGGAGACGGGGGCCGCCGGGGAGCTGTTTTTT	CASSWETGAAGELFF
many	TRBJ2-3	TRBV7-9	16	NA	TGTGCCAGCAGCTTAGGCGGCGGGCCTAGCACAGATACGCAGTATTTT	CASSLGGGPSTDTQYF
many	TRBJ2-1	TRBV5-1	15	NA	TGCGCCAGCAGCTTGGGGGACCCCGCCGGCAATGAGCAGTTCTTC	CASSLGDPAGNEQFF
NA	TRBJ2-7	TRBV9	15	TRBD1	TGTGCCAGCAGCCCCGGACAGGGGACCCCCTACGAGCAGTACTTC	CASSPGQGTPYEQYF
many	TRBJ2-3	TRBV4-2	16	TRBD2	TGTGCCAGCAGCCAGGACGGGACTAGCGGGCCGGATACGCAGTATTTT	CASSQDGTSGPDTQYF
many	TRBJ2-7	TRBV7-2	15	TRBD1	TGTGCCAGCAGCTTGGGGGACAGGGAAGCCTACGAGCAGTACTTC	CASSLGDREAYEQYF
many	TRBJ2-7	TRBV28	18	NA	TGTGCCAGCAGTCCGTCCCTTCCCGTGGGGAAACAGTCCTACGAGCAGTACTTC	CASSPSLPVGKQSYEQYF
many	TRBJ2-6	TRBV27	14	NA	TGTGCCAGTCGCGCGGTCTCTGGGGCCAACGTCCTGACTTTC	CASRAVSGANVLTF
many	TRBJ2-7	TRBV4-2	16	TRBD2	TGTGCCAGCAGCCAACGATCTAGCGGGGGGGCCCGGGAGCAGTACTTC	CASSQRSSGGAREQYF
many	TRBJ2-7	TRBV4-2	15	NA	TGTGCCAGCAGCCAAGTGTGGGACTCCGTCTACGAGCAGTACTTC	CASSQVWDSVYEQYF
few	TRBJ1-1	TRBV5-3	16	TRBD1	TGTGCCAGGTATTGTCCCCAGGGGGCGAGGAACACTGAAGCTTTCTTT	CARYCPQGARNTEAFF
many	TRBJ1-5	TRBV5-1	14	TRBD1	TGCGCCAGCAGCCCCGGGGACAGTGATCAGCCCCAGCATTTT	CASSPGDSDQPQHF
many	TRBJ2-7	TRBV4-2	11	TRBD1	TGTGCCAGCAGCCAAACCGGGACAGTAAACTTC	CASSQTGTVNF
many	TRBJ2-1	TRBV20-1	14	TRBD2	TGCAGTGCTACCACCTACTTAGCGGGAGGCGAGCAGTTCTTC	CSATTYLAGGEQFF
few	TRBJ1-5	TRBV7-9	17	NA	TGTGCCAGCAGCTTCCGCCTGTCCGGACAGCGCAATCAGCCCCAGCATTTT	CASSFRLSGQRNQPQHF
many	TRBJ2-2	TRBV10-3	12	NA	TGTGCCATCGGTACAGGGTCCGGGGAGCTGTTTTTT	CAIGTGSGELFF
many	TRBJ2-1	TRBV12-3/TRBV12-4	11	TRBD1	TGTGCCAGCAGGACAGGGACTGAGCAGTTCTTC	CASRTGTEQFF
many	TRBJ2-3	TRBV5-1	14	NA	TGCGCCAGCAGCTTGGTTTCCGAGGCAGATACGCAGTATTTT	CASSLVSEADTQYF
many	TRBJ1-5	TRBV2	15	NA	TGTGCCAGCAGTGAAGGGGCGGCTAGCAATCAGCCCCAGCATTTT	CASSEGAASNQPQHF
many	TRBJ2-5	TRBV5-1	15	NA	TGCGCCAGCAGCACATTACGGGGGAGAGGGGAGACCCAGTACTTC	CASSTLRGRGETQYF
many	TRBJ2-5	TRBV14	16	TRBD2	TGTGCCAGCAGCCGCTTGACTAGCGGGGGGCAAGAGACCCAGTACTTC	CASSRLTSGGQETQYF
few	TRBJ2-1	TRBV6-1	14	NA	TGTGCCAGCAGTGAAGGGGGCGTCGGGCTTGTGGTGTTCTTC	CASSEGGVGLVVFF
NA	TRBJ2-1	TRBV20-1	18	TRBD2	TGCAGTGCTAGAGAGGGAGCGGGAGAAGGGAGGTCCTACAATGAGCAGTTCTTC	CSAREGAGEGRSYNEQFF
many	TRBJ2-5	TRBV14	18	NA	TGTGCCAGCAGCCAAGAGGGGGATTTGGACCCTTTCCAAGAGACCCAGTACTTC	CASSQEGDLDPFQETQYF
NA	TRBJ2-1	TRBV20-1	15	NA	TGCAGTGCTAGAGTGGACGGAGAACCCTACAATGAGCAGTTCTTC	CSARVDGEPYNEQFF
many	TRBJ2-2	TRBV7-2	13	NA	TGTGCCAGCAGCTTAGCGGTGGCCGGGGAGCTGTTTTTT	CASSLAVAGELFF
once	TRBJ2-1	TRBV5-1	14	NA	TGCTCTAGCAAGTGGCGGGAAAACAACAATGAGCAGTTCTTC	CSSKWRENNNEQFF
many	TRBJ2-3	TRBV10-1	14	NA	TGCGCCAGCAGTGAGGCGACGAGCACAGATACGCAGTATTTT	CASSEATSTDTQYF
many	TRBJ2-7	TRBV9	16	TRBD1	TGTGCCAGCAGCCCCGCGGCCGGGACAGGGGAGTACGAGCAGTACTTC	CASSPAAGTGEYEQYF
few	TRBJ1-5	TRBV11-2	13	NA	TGTGCCAGCAGCTTTAACGACAATCAGCCCCAGCATTTT	CASSFNDNQPQHF
many	TRBJ2-1	TRBV15	15	NA	TGTGCCACCAGCACTTTAGACCAATCAATCGGGGAGCAGTTCTTC	CATSTLDQSIGEQFF
many	TRBJ2-7	TRBV6-2/TRBV6-3	13	TRBD1	TGTGCCAGCAGTTGGACAGGGGCCTACGAGCAGTACTTC	CASSWTGAYEQYF
many	TRBJ2-1	TRBV18	15	NA	TGTGCCAGCTCCCTCGGGCCCTACTCCTACAATGAGCAGTTCTTC	CASSLGPYSYNEQFF
few	TRBJ1-1	TRBV29-1	12	NA	TGCAGCGATCTGACAGGGAACACTGAAGCTTTCTTT	CSDLTGNTEAFF
many	TRBJ2-2	TRBV5-1	14	TRBD2	TGCGCCAGCAGCTTGAGCCTAGCGGCCGGGGAGCTGTTTTTT	CASSLSLAAGELFF
many	TRBJ2-1	TRBV6-5	16	NA	TGTGCCAGCAGCCTCAAGGGCCCTTATGGATACAATGAGCAGTTCTTC	CASSLKGPYGYNEQFF
many	TRBJ2-1	TRBV7-3	16	TRBD2	TGTGCCAGCAGCCTCCAACCTAGCGGGGGGGCGGATGAGCAGTTCTTC	CASSLQPSGGADEQFF
many	TRBJ2-6	TRBV28	17	TRBD1	TGTGCCAGCAGTCCCCCCCGCCAGGGGGATGGGGCCAACGTCCTGACTTTC	CASSPPRQGDGANVLTF
many	TRBJ1-4	TRBV5-1	15	NA	TGCGCCAGCAGTCCCTCGGACCGAGCGTATGAAAAACTGTTTTTT	CASSPSDRAYEKLFF